This entry is about one T cell receptor (beta chain). Its cognate antigen is unknown. This sample is drawn from a study of cytomegalovirus exposure and HLA in healthy donors. Notes on the study in general: One later analysis, an examination of the approximately 130 validation repertoires, found that first-cohort TCR clusters tended to co-occur in them.

The donors were in the roughly 130-subject validation cohort; that cohort was separate from the roughly 620-subject first cohort. Sequencing was performed with immunoSEQ multiplex PCR; in TCRdb, only in-frame clones are kept and a portion is missing. The table lists 140,000 or so clones, approximately 91% of them singletons. Germline trimming cut 4 bases from V and 3 bases from J; bases unmatched to any gene: 11. The germline CDR1 and CDR2 sequences are SGDLS and YYNGEE. The length of the CDR3 is 17 residues. The rearrangement links TRBV9 to TRBJ2-3; TRBD2 aligns across 10 bases. The sample taken for sequencing was PBMCs. The sequence came from a man aged 18 to 29 in good health and CMV-seronegative. Here the CDR3 reads CASSLRMASGGTDTQYF. In DNA form, the CDR3 reads TGTGCCAGCAGCCTCCGGATGGCTAGCGGGGGAACAGATACGCAGTATTTT.